One TCR beta chain is described in this entry. The antigen is not known. Generated by immunoSEQ multiplex PCR, the TCRdb table keeps only in-frame clones and is missing some. The sample lists tens of thousands of clones, around 91% occurring once. CDR1 SEHNR and CDR2 FQNEAQ come from the germline V gene (reference sequence). The CDR3 extends over 16 amino acids. Trimming cost V 1 base and J 9 bases; bases outside gene matches: 10. The data originate from a study of graft-versus-host responses after intestinal transplantation. Study as a whole: All recipients were given anti-thymocyte globulin induction, and tacrolimus and steroids were then administered for 2 to 3 years. Findings and caveats of the study: Early after transplant, HvG clones declined as circulating GvH clones peaked. Where graft-donor T cell macrochimerism was present, patients had high graft-versus-host to host-versus-graft clonal ratios in allografts. Marrow from the recipient contained GvH clones, some of which had appeared first in ileum or blood.

The sequenced sample was PBMCs, obtained approximately 120 days after intestinal transplantation. This TCR derives from a human patient who received an intestinal transplant, so some T cells may come from the graft donor. The V gene is TRBV7-9, the J gene TRBJ2-1, with 9 bases lining up with TRBD2. CDR3 sequence: CASSLGASGAEGEQFF. In DNA, the CDR3 is TGTGCCAGCAGCTTAGGGGCTAGCGGGGCGGAGGGTGAGCAGTTCTTC.